This TCR beta chain is drawn from a study of patients and donors after allogeneic stem cell transplantation. TCRdb re-analysed the RT-PCR reads in MiXCR, keeping a single row per CDR3 protein. The sample includes 920,000 or so distinct CDR3 sequences, around 17% of them seen just once. The CDR3 is 11 residues long. In germline, CDR1 is SGHRS, CDR2 YFSETQ. This clonotype was observed many times. The junction departs from germline at one end; a sequencing error may be responsible. This chain uses TRBV5-1 with TRBJ2-7; TRBD2 might be the D (6 bases). The sequence was obtained from a human donor who was either an allogeneic HSCT recipient or a stem cell or donor lymphocyte infusion donor (not recorded which). It is not recorded whose cells these are; they may come from a transplant donor. The material sequenced was blood, either unsorted or a sorted T cell fraction (not recorded which). CDR3 sequence: CASSLADEQYF. Here the CDR3 DNA reads TGTGCCAGCAGCTTAGCGGACGAGCAGTACTTC.